The 30 T cell receptor beta chains in this list originate from one sample, sequenced in a study of beta chain features in type 1 diabetes. Study results and limitations: Significant though moderate, a shortening of TCRB CDR3s appeared in all four CD4+ subsets of Type 1 diabetes patients.

The sequenced template was cDNA made from the entire isolated RNA. Data came from immunoSEQ multiplex PCR; TCRdb stores just in-frame clones and leaves some out. The repertoire holds over 150,000 clones, 10% seen once, with 0.5% in the top ten. These TCRs are of unknown antigen specificity. Material: central memory CD4+ T cells from blood. Receptor source: a man aged 25-45 years with type 1 diabetes.

The chain has TRBV14 and TRBJ2-3; the match to TRBD2 covers 7 bases. This CDR3 comprises 16 residues. V shed 1 base, J shed 0 bases, and the junction held 4 bases outside the gene matches. Germline assignment: CDR1 SGHDN and CDR2 FVKESK. This chain's CDR3 is CASSQGLARSTDTQYF. CDR3 bases: TGTGCCAGCAGCCAAGGACTAGCCCGTAGCACAGATACGCAGTATTTT.

This clone showed up just a few times. This rearrangement joins TRBV7-3 to TRBJ2-3, with 7 nucleotides matching TRBD2. Germline V CDR1 and CDR2: SGHTA, FQGTGA. This CDR3 is 16 amino acids long. V lost 5 bases, J lost 0 bases, and 8 bases stayed unmatched. The CDR3 is CASSPRAGASTDTQYF. Written as DNA, the CDR3 is TGTGCCAGCAGCCCCAGGGCGGGAGCGAGCACAGATACGCAGTATTTT. Based on the CDR3 plus reference TRBV7-3 and TRBJ2-3, the full variable domain is GAGVSQTPSNKVTEKGKYVELRCDPISGHTALYWYRQSLGQGPEFLIYFQGTGAADDSGLPNDRFFAVRPEGSVSTLKIQRTERGDSAVYLCASSPRAGASTDTQYFGPGTRLTVL.

The rearrangement uses TRBV30 and TRBJ2-5; the D gene is possibly TRBD2 (7 bases). The CDR3 consists of 14 residues. The V end was cut by 0 bases, the J end by 4 bases, with 12 bases between. Germline CDR1 and CDR2: GTSNPN and SVGIG (reference sequence). In nucleotides, the CDR3 is TGTGCCTGGAGTGTACGGGGGGCGGGAGAGACCCAGTACTTC. Its translation: CAWSVRGAGETQYF.

V is TRBV19 and J is TRBJ1-2; no reliable D call. V lost 7 bases to trimming and J lost 2 bases, with 14 bases between them. Germline V gene lookup returns CDR1 LNHDA and CDR2 SQIVND (reference sequence). This CDR3 is built from 14 residues. The CDR3 bases are TGTGCCAGTACCATATCCCTGGGCAACTATGGCTACACCTTC. Encoded protein: CASTISLGNYGYTF.

This chain connects TRBV19 to TRBJ1-1; D might be TRBD1 (5 bases). The V and J ends lost 4 bases and 1 base respectively, with 10 bases between them. The germline gives CDR1 LNHDA, CDR2 SQIVND (reference sequence). The CDR3 totals 14 residues. CDR3 DNA sequence: TGTGCCAGTAGTACGTTCACAGGGAACACTGAAGCTTTCTTT. It codes for CASSTFTGNTEAFF.

Only a few counts were recorded for this clone. The CDR3 sequence is CASSLGLQGVVTEAFF. The CDR3 DNA follows: TGTGCCAGCAGCTTAGGCCTACAGGGGGTGGTCACTGAAGCTTTCTTT. The chain links TRBV7-9 to TRBJ1-1, with TRBD1 identical over 8 bases. The V gene end was trimmed by 1 base and the J gene end by 4 bases; junction bases not matched to a gene: 8. Per the germline V gene, CDR1 is SEHNR and CDR2 is FQNEAQ (reference sequence). The CDR3 covers 16 residues.

This clone appeared a few times. This chain joins TRBV29-1 and TRBJ1-1; a weak D match, TRBD1 (5 bases). Germline-derived CDR1 and CDR2 are SQVTM and ANQGSEA. The CDR3 length is 13 residues. Trimming pared 4 bases from V and 6 bases from J, leaving 15 bases between. In DNA form, the CDR3 reads TGCAGCGTTGGGAGCAGGGCCAAATCTGAAGCTTTCTTT. Its translation: CSVGSRAKSEAFF.

This clone was seen a few times. The CDR3 nucleotides read TGCGCCAGCAGCTTGGGTACGACTAGCGGGGGGACAGATACGCAGTATTTT. Translating it yields CASSLGTTSGGTDTQYF. This chain joins TRBV5-1 and TRBJ2-3, with 13 positions matching TRBD2. V lost 0 bases to trimming and J lost 3 bases; unmatched junction nucleotides: 4. The CDR3 consists of 17 residues. Germline V gives CDR1 SGHRS, CDR2 YFSETQ.

In nucleotides, the CDR3 is TGTGCCAGCAGAGCTAGCGGGAGGGCTACCGGGGAGCTGTTTTTT. Encoded protein: CASRASGRATGELFF. The rearrangement uses TRBV7-2 and TRBJ2-2, with 12 bases lining up with TRBD2. J gave up 5 bases and V 6 bases, and 4 bases lay outside the gene matches. This CDR3 spans 15 amino acids. Germline V CDR1 and CDR2: SGHTA, FQGNSA.

This clone was counted between two and nine times. The chain carries TRBV19 and TRBJ2-5, with no clear D. The CDR3 loop spans 11 amino acids. Germline CDR1 and CDR2: LNHDA and SQIVND (reference sequence). V was cut by 5 bases and J by 4 bases, with 5 bases left in between. CDR3 region: CASSGRETQYF. The CDR3 bases are TGTGCCAGTAGTGGTAGAGAGACCCAGTACTTC.

In its sample, this clone was seen a few times. This sequence joins TRBV7-2 and TRBJ2-1; TRBD2 matches at 11 bases. V was clipped by 5 bases and J by 5 bases; unmatched bases: 8. CDR1 is SGHTA and CDR2 is FQGNSA in the germline V gene. This CDR3 comprises 16 residues. Here the CDR3 DNA reads TGTGCCAGCAGCACATCCGGGACTAGCGGCCACAATGAGCAGTTCTTC. Translated, it gives CASSTSGTSGHNEQFF.

A few counts support this clone. Other nucleotide sequences from this sample produce the same CDR3. The chain has TRBV19 and TRBJ2-7; 11 nucleotides agree with TRBD2. The CDR3 runs to 14 residues. The germline V gene has CDR1 LNHDA and CDR2 SQIVND (reference sequence). Trimming cost V 3 bases and J 3 bases; bases outside gene matches: 1. The CDR3 DNA reads TGTGCCAGTAGTATCGGGACTAGCGGCTACGAGCAGTACTTC. It yields the protein CASSIGTSGYEQYF.

The chain links TRBV6-5 to TRBJ2-7; 8 bases are a match to TRBD1. Germline V gene lookup returns CDR1 MNHEY and CDR2 SVGAGI. J was trimmed by 5 bases and V by 5 bases; bases with no gene match: 11. The CDR3 runs 15 residues. The CDR3 nucleotides read TGTGCCAGCAGTCGCTCGGGACAGGTAGAACACGAGCAGTACTTC. It codes for CASSRSGQVEHEQYF.

This chain connects TRBV5-1 to TRBJ2-1, with D tentatively TRBD2 (6 bases). V lost 0 bases, J lost 0 bases, and 10 bases lay in between. CDR3 length equals 16 residues. CDR1 SGHRS and CDR2 YFSETQ come from the germline V gene. The CDR3 reads CASSLGIAASYNEQFF. The CDR3 DNA follows: TGCGCCAGCAGCTTGGGGATAGCGGCCTCCTACAATGAGCAGTTCTTC.

This clone came up a few times. This chain links TRBV19 with TRBJ2-2; tentative D call: TRBD2 (6 bases). Trimming left V 6 bases short and J 2 bases short, with 13 bases between. Germline values: CDR1 LNHDA, CDR2 SQIVND (reference sequence). The CDR3 length is 15 residues. CDR3 sequence reads: CASSVGTDNTGELFF. The CDR3 coding sequence is TGTGCCAGTAGCGTGGGGACTGATAACACCGGGGAGCTGTTTTTT.

The V call is TRBV4-1, the J call TRBJ1-3; 9 bases match TRBD1. The CDR3 sequence is 15 residues long. CDR1 MGHRA and CDR2 YSYEKL come from the germline V gene. Trimming at V came to 3 bases and at J to 3 bases, leaving 3 bases not matched to a gene. The CDR3 nucleotides are TGCGCCAGCAGCCAGACAGGGGGTGATGGAAACACCATATATTTT. Its protein product is CASSQTGGDGNTIYF.

This chain uses TRBV25-1 with TRBJ2-7; TRBD1 agrees at 9 bases. The CDR3 runs 15 residues. The V segment lost 1 base and the J segment 3 bases; nucleotides outside the gene matches: 4. Germline V CDR1 and CDR2: MGHDK, SYGVNS. The CDR3 DNA is TGTGCCAGCAGTGAATCGGGGACAGGGTTCTACGAGCAGTACTTC. Encoded protein: CASSESGTGFYEQYF.

A few counts support this clone. Additional DNA sequences in this sample encode the identical CDR3. The chain recombines TRBV2 with TRBJ2-1; TRBD2 matches 10 bases. Trimming removed 6 bases from V and 5 bases from J; junction bases left unmatched: 1. Looked up from germline, CDR1 is SNHLY and CDR2 is FYNNEI. This CDR3 region has 13 residues. CDR3 residues: CASRLAGNNEQFF. CDR3 bases: TGTGCCAGCAGACTAGCGGGAAACAATGAGCAGTTCTTC.

This clone has a handful of counts. The chain joins TRBV19 to TRBJ2-2; 9 bases map to TRBD2. V was clipped by 6 bases and J by 1 base; unmatched bases: 6. Germline CDR1 and CDR2: LNHDA and SQIVND (reference sequence). The CDR3 runs to 16 residues. CDR3 sequence (DNA): TGTGCCAGTAGGGACGGCGGGAGGGTGAACACCGGGGAGCTGTTTTTT. Protein sequence: CASRDGGRVNTGELFF. Full variable domain (rest looked up from reference TRBV19 and TRBJ2-2): DGGITQSPKYLFRKEGQNVTLSCEQNLNHDAMYWYRQDPGQGLRLIYYSQIVNDFQKGDIAEGYSVSREKKESFPLTVTSAQKNPTAFYLCASRDGGRVNTGELFFGEGSRLTVL.

This clone has only one observation. The CDR3 ends on some other residue instead of the conserved phenylalanine or tryptophan, so this is likely a read error. The DNA is left out, because the CDR3 cannot be placed on it with certainty; the CDR3 is given as TCRdb lists it. The chain combines TRBV18 with TRBJ1-1; TRBD1 reflects the table's D call only, with no check against the DNA. Germline V gene lookup returns CDR1 KGHSH and CDR2 LQKENI. The CDR3 comprises 14 residues, both ends counted. The CDR3 spells CASSPRSDRGILSA.

The J gene is TRBJ1-2, the V gene TRBV6-1; 9 nucleotides align to TRBD1. The V gene end was trimmed by 4 bases and the J gene end by 6 bases; junction bases not matched to a gene: 6. Germline values: CDR1 MNHNS, CDR2 SASEGT. There are 14 residues in the CDR3. This CDR3 reads CASSGRQGGDGYTF. The CDR3 DNA sequence: TGTGCCAGCAGTGGTCGACAGGGGGGGGATGGCTACACCTTC.

This clone turned up a few times. The V call is TRBV2, the J call TRBJ2-5; TRBD1 is a possible D gene (6 bases). CDR3 length equals 12 residues. The germline V gene encodes CDR1 SNHLY and CDR2 FYNNEI. Between the trimmed V and J ends, which lost 8 bases and 5 bases, there was a span of 12 bases. CDR3 amino acids: CASGGQTETQYF. In nucleotides, the CDR3 is TGTGCCAGCGGGGGACAAACGGAGACCCAGTACTTC. Full variable domain (missing parts from reference TRBV2 and TRBJ2-5): EPEVTQTPSHQVTQMGQEVILRCVPISNHLYFYWYRQILGQKVEFLVSFYNNEISEKSEIFDDQFSVERPDGSNFTLKIRSTKLEDSAMYFCASGGQTETQYFGPGTRLLVL.

This chain joins TRBV29-1 and TRBJ2-7; 10 bases are a match to TRBD1. The CDR3 is 12 amino acids. V shed 4 bases, J shed 6 bases, and the junction held 3 bases outside the gene matches. Germline V gene sequence: CDR1 SQVTM, CDR2 ANQGSEA. CDR3 nucleotide sequence: TGCAGCGTTGGACAGGGGGCAGGCGAGCAGTACTTC. Translation: CSVGQGAGEQYF.

A few counts support this clone. V is TRBV5-6 and J is TRBJ2-3; 7 bases fit TRBD2. The V gene end was trimmed by 0 bases and the J gene end by 0 bases; junction bases not matched to a gene: 1. This CDR3 has 15 residues. The germline CDR1 and CDR2 sequences are SGHDT and YYEEEE. The CDR3 region is CASSLGGLSTDTQYF. CDR3 bases: TGTGCCAGCAGCTTGGGGGGACTAAGCACAGATACGCAGTATTTT.

There are a few counts of this clone. The V call is TRBV6-6, the J call TRBJ1-3; the match to TRBD1 covers 7 bases. Germline CDR1 and CDR2: MNHNY and SVGAGI (reference sequence). V trimming: 7 bases; J trimming: 4 bases; junction bases outside the gene matches: 7. The CDR3 is 14 amino acids. The CDR3 DNA reads TGTGCCAGCACCGAAACAGGGGCCGGAAACACCATATATTTT. Encoded protein: CASTETGAGNTIYF.

This chain links TRBV25-1 with TRBJ2-5, with a weak D call TRBD2 (6 bases). This CDR3 spans 16 amino acids. CDR1 and CDR2 from the germline V gene are MGHDK and SYGVNS. The V end lost 4 bases, the J end lost 1 base, and 16 bases lay between the germline ends. The CDR3 here is CASSGGNLAVQETQYF. CDR3 sequence (DNA): TGTGCCAGCAGTGGCGGAAATTTAGCGGTCCAAGAGACCCAGTACTTC.

The V call is TRBV28, the J call TRBJ1-2; perhaps TRBD1 as D (5 bases). Between the trimmed V and J ends, which lost 8 bases and 3 bases, there was a span of 10 bases. Germline V CDR1 and CDR2: MDHEN, SYDVKM. The CDR3 spans 12 residues. CDR3 in amino acids: CASLQAHYGYTF. As DNA, the CDR3 is TGTGCCAGCTTACAGGCCCACTATGGCTACACCTTC.

This clone was found a few times. The chain uses TRBV7-8 and TRBJ2-3; TRBD2 matches at 12 bases. With V trimmed by 5 bases and J by 5 bases, 5 bases remained unmatched. The CDR3 totals 15 residues. Germline V CDR1 and CDR2: SGHVS, FQNEAQ. The CDR3 DNA is TGTGCCAGCAGCCAGACTAGCGGGAGTTTAGATACGCAGTATTTT. It is translated as CASSQTSGSLDTQYF.

This clone appeared a few times. This rearrangement joins TRBV18 to TRBJ2-3; D not certain. V lost 3 bases and J lost 4, with 11 bases in between. CDR3 length equals 14 residues. Germline V gene lookup returns CDR1 KGHSH and CDR2 LQKENI. The DNA for the CDR3 is TGTGCCAGCTCACCGTCCAGGCCCCCAGATACGCAGTATTTT. This sequence encodes CASSPSRPPDTQYF.

This rearrangement joins TRBV7-8 to TRBJ2-1, with 13 bases lining up with TRBD2. The CDR3 loop spans 16 amino acids. V lost 5 bases to trimming and J lost 6 bases; unmatched junction nucleotides: 7. CDR1 is SGHVS, CDR2 FQNEAQ, per germline. DNA for the CDR3: TGTGCCAGCAGCCCGAGACTAGCGGGAGGCCGCAATGAGCAGTTCTTC. It codes for CASSPRLAGGRNEQFF.